This TCR beta chain was obtained from a study of blood T cell repertoires in COVID-19. Looking at the study overall: COVID-19 samples collected from the United States, Italy and Spain covered acute and convalescent phases. The analysed material was cDNA or gDNA that came from T cells, B-cell-depleted T cells, or PBMCs.

V lost 5 bases and J lost 6; bases outside the gene matches: 2. The CDR3 runs to 13 residues. The germline V gene has CDR1 SGHTA and CDR2 FQGTGA. Profiled with immunoSEQ multiplex PCR; TCRdb holds only in-frame clones, not every one. The table has 200,000 to 250,000 clones, around 86% seen once; the top ten hold roughly 2%. The receptor's source is a woman between 45 and 60 years old who had recovered from COVID-19. Sequencing was carried out using PBMCs or T cells enriched from blood (not recorded which). This chain uses TRBV7-3 with TRBJ2-2; 8 bases line up with TRBD1. The CDR3 sequence: CASSIQGAGELFF. The CDR3 DNA follows: TGTGCCAGCAGCATACAGGGGGCCGGGGAGCTGTTTTTT.